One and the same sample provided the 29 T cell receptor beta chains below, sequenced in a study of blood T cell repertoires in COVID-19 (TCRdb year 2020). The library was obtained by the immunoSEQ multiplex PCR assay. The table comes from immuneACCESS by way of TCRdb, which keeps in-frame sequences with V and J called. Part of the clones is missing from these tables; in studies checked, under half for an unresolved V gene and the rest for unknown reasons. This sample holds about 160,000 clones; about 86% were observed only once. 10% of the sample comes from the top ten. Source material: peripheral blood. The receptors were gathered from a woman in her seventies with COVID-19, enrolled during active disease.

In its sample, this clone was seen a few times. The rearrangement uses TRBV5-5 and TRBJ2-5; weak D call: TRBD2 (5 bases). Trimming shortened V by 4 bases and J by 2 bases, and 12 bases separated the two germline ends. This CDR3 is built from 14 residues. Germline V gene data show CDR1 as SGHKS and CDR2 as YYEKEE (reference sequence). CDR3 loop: CASSRSGGQETQYF. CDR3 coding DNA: TGTGCCAGCAGCCGTTCTGGCGGGCAAGAGACCCAGTACTTC.

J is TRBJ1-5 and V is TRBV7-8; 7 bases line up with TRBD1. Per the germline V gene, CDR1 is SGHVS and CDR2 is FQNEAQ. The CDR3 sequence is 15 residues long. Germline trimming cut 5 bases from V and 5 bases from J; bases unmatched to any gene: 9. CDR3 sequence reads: CASSKTGQRDQPQHF. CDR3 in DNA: TGTGCCAGCAGCAAGACGGGACAGCGAGATCAGCCCCAGCATTTT.

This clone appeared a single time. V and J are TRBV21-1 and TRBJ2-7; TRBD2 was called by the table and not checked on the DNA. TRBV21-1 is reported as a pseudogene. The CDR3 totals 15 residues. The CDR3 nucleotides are TGTGCCAGCAGCAAGGGTGAGACTGAAACCTACGAGCAGTACTTC. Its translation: CASSKGETETYEQYF.

The CDR3 coding sequence is TGTGCCAGCAGAGCGACACTCGGGGGCAATCAGCCCCAGCATTTT. This codes for CASRATLGGNQPQHF. The V and J genes are TRBV28 and TRBJ1-5; D is unresolved. Per germline, CDR1 MDHEN and CDR2 SYDVKM. V lost 6 bases and J 2 bases, leaving 14 bases between the germline ends. The CDR3 consists of 15 residues.

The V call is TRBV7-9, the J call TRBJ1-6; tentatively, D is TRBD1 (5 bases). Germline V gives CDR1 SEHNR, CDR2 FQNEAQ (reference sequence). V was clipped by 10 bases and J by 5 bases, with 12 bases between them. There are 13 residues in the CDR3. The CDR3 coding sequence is TGTGCCATCCCGGCGGGGGATAATTCACCCCTCCACTTT. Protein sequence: CAIPAGDNSPLHF.

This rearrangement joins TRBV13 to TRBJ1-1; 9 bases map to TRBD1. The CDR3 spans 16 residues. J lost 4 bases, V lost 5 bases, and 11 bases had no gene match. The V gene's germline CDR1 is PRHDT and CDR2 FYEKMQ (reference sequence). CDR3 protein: CASSPRDRADGTEAFF. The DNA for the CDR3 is TGTGCCAGCAGCCCACGGGACAGGGCGGATGGCACTGAAGCTTTCTTT.

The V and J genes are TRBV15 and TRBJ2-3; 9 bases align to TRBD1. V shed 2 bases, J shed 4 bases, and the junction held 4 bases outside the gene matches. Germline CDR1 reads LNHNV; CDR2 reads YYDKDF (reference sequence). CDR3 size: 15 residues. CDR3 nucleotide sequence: TGTGCCACCAGCAGACGGGGGACAGGGCCAGATACGCAGTATTTT. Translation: CATSRRGTGPDTQYF.

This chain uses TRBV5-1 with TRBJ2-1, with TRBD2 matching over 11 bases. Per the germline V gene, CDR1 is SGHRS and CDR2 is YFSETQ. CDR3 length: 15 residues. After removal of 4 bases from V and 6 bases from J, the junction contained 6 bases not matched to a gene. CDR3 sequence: CASSPGTSGLNEQFF. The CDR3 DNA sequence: TGCGCCAGCAGCCCCGGGACTAGCGGACTCAATGAGCAGTTCTTC.

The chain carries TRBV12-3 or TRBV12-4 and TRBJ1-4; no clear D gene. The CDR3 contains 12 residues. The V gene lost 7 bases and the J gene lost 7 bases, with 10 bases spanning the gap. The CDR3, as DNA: TGTGCCAGCACTGCCGAGGGTGAAAAACTGTTTTTT. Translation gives CASTAEGEKLFF.

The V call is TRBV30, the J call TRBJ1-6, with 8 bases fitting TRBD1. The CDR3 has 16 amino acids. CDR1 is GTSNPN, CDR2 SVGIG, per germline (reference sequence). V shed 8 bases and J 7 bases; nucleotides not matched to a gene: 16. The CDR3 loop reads CAGQRTGTATNSPLHF. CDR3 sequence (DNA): TGTGCCGGACAGCGGACAGGGACGGCGACAAATTCACCCCTCCACTTT.

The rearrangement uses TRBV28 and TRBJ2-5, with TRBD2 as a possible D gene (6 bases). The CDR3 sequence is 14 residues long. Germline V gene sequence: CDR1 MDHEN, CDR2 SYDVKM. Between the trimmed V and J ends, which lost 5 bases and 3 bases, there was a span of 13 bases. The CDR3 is CASSRSWGEETQYF. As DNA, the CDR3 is TGTGCCAGCAGTCGTAGCTGGGGGGAAGAGACCCAGTACTTC.

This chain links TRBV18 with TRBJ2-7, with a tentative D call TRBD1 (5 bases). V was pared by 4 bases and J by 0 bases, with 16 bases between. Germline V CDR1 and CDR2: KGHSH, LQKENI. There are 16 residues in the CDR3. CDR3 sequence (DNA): TGTGCCAGCTCACTTAATAGGAGACAGACCTCCTACGAGCAGTACTTC. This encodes CASSLNRRQTSYEQYF.

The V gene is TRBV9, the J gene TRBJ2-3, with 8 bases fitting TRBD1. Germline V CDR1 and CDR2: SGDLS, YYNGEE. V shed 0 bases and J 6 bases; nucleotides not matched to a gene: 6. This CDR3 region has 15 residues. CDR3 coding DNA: TGTGCCAGCAGCGTAGACGACAGGGGTTTCGATACGCAGTATTTT. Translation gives CASSVDDRGFDTQYF.

The CDR3 DNA is TGTGCCAGCAGCTTAGGGCAGCAGACAGAAAAACTGTTTTTT. It specifies CASSLGQQTEKLFF. The rearrangement uses TRBV11-2 and TRBJ1-4; D is unclear. Trimming took 1 base from V and 8 from J, leaving 11 bases between them. Per the germline V gene, CDR1 is SGHAT and CDR2 is FQNNGV. CDR3 size: 14 residues.

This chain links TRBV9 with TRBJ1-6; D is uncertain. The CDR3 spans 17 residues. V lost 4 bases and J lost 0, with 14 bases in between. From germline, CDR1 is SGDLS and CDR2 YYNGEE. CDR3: CASSPGSFSSYNSPLHF. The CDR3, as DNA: TGTGCCAGCAGCCCCGGGTCATTTAGCTCCTATAATTCACCCCTCCACTTT.

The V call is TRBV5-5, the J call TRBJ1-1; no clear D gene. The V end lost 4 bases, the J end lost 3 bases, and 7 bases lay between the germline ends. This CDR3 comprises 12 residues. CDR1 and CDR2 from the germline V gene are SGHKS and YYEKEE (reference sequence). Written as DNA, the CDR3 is TGTGCCAGCAGCCTCCCCCACACTGAAGCTTTCTTT. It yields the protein CASSLPHTEAFF.

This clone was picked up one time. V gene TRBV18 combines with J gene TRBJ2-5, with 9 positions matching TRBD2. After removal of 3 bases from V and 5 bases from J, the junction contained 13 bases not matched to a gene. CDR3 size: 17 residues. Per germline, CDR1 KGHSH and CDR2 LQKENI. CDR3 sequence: CASSPIMTSGGGETQYF. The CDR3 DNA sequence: TGTGCCAGCTCACCCATAATGACTAGCGGCGGAGGGGAGACCCAGTACTTC. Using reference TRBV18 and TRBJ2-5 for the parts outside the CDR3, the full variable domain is NAGVMQNPRHLVRRRGQEARLRCSPMKGHSHVYWYRQLPEEGLKFMVYLQKENIIDESGMPKERFSAEFPKEGPSILRIQQVVRGDSAAYFCASSPIMTSGGGETQYFGPGTRLLVL.

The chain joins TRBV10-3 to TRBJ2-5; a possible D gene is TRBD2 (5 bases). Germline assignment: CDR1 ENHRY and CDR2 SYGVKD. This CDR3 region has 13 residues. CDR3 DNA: TGTGCTTGCGGGCTTCCGCCCCAAGAGACCCAGTACTTC. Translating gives CACGLPPQETQYF.

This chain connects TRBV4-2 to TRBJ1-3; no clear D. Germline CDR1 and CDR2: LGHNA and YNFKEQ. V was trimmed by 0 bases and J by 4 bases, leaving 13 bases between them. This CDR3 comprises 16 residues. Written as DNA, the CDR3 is TGTGCCAGCAGCCAAGACGCCGGTGCTTTGGGAAACACCATATATTTT. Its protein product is CASSQDAGALGNTIYF.

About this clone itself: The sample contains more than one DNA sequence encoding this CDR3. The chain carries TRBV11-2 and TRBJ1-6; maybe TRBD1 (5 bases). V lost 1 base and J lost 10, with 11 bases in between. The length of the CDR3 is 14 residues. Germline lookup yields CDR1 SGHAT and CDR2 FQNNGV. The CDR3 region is CASSLAGRQSPLHF. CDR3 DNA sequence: TGTGCCAGCAGCTTAGCAGGGAGGCAGTCACCCCTCCACTTT.

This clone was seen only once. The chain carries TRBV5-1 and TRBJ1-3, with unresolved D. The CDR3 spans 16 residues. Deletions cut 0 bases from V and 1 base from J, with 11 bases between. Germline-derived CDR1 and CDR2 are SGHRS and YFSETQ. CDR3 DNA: TGCGCCAGCAGCTTGGCCTACCCCAGGTCTGGAAACACCATATATTTT. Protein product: CASSLAYPRSGNTIYF. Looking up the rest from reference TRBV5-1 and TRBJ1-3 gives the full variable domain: KAGVTQTPRYLIKTRGQQVTLSCSPISGHRSVSWYQQTPGQGLQFLFEYFSETQRNKGNFPGRFSGRQFSNSRSEMNVSTLELGDSALYLCASSLAYPRSGNTIYFGEGSWLTVV.

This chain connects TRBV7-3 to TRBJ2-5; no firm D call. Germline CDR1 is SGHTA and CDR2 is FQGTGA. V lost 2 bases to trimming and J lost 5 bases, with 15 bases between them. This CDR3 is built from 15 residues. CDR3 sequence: CASSLVTSFEETQYF. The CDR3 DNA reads TGTGCCAGCAGCTTAGTAACCTCATTCGAGGAGACCCAGTACTTC.

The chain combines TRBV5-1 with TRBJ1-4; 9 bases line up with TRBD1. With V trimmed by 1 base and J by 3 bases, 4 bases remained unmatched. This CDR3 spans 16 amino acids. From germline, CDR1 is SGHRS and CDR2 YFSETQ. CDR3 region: CASSLLGDRANEKLFF. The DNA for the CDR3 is TGCGCCAGCAGCTTGTTGGGGGACAGGGCTAATGAAAAACTGTTTTTT.

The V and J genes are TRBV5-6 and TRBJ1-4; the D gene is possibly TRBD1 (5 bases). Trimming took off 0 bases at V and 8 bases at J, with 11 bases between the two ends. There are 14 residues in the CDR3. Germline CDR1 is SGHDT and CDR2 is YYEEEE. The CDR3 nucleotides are TGTGCCAGCAGCTTGGGGGGCTTTGGGGAAAAACTGTTTTTT. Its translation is CASSLGGFGEKLFF.

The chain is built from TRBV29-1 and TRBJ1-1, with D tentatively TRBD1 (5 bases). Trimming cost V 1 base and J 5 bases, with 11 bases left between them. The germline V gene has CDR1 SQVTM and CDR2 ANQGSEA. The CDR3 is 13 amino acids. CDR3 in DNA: TGCAGCGTTGAAGGAGACAGCCGGACTGAAGCTTTCTTT. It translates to CSVEGDSRTEAFF.

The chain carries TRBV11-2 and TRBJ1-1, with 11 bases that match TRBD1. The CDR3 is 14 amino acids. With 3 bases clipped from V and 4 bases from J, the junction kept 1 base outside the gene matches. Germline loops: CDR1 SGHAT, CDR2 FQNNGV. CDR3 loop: CASSFGQGATEAFF. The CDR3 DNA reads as TGTGCCAGCAGCTTCGGACAGGGGGCCACTGAAGCTTTCTTT.

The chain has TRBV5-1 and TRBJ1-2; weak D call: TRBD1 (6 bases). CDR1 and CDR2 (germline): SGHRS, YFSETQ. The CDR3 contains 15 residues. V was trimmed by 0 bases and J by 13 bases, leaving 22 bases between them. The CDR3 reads CASSLASGDKSGRTF. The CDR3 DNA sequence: TGCGCCAGCAGCTTGGCGTCAGGGGACAAGTCGGGCCGCACCTTC.

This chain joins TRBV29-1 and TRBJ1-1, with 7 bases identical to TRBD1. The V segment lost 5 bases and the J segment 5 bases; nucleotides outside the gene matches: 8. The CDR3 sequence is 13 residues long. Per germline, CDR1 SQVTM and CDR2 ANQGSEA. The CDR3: CSVLDRTETEAFF. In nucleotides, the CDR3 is TGCAGCGTTTTGGACAGGACGGAGACTGAAGCTTTCTTT.

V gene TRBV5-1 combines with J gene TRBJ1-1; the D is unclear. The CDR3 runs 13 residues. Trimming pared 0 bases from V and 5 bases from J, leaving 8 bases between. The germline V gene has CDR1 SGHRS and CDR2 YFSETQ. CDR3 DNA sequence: TGCGCCAGCAGCTTGGTCCCGGGGACTGAAGCTTTCTTT. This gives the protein CASSLVPGTEAFF.